This entry features one TCR beta chain sequence. The V end lost 8 bases, the J end lost 4 bases, and 17 bases lay between the germline ends. The CDR3 is 14 residues long. This sample was included in a study of response to subunit inactivated influenza vaccine. One entry per CDR3 protein results from TCRdb running MiXCR on the RT-PCR reads. The sample lists about 500,000 distinct CDR3 sequences, over 10% occurring once. This receptor was taken from a man between 50 and 59 years old who received an inactivated influenza vaccine. Source: PBMCs from blood, taken roughly 6 weeks after vaccination. The chain joins TRBV12-3 or TRBV12-4 to TRBJ2-5; D is perhaps TRBD2 (6 bases). Written as DNA, the CDR3 is TGTGCCAGCGATTTAGGCGGAGGGGTAGAGACCCAGTACTTC. This encodes CASDLGGGVETQYF.